Described below is a single T cell receptor beta chain sequence and its context. Its antigen remains unidentified. The repertoire was sequenced with immunoSEQ multiplex PCR; TCRdb's copy has only in-frame clones and lacks some. This sample has about 160,000 clones, with about 90% found just once. This sample stems from a study of cytomegalovirus exposure and HLA in healthy donors. Study-level findings and limits: Overall, roughly 160 TCR beta chains were annotated as cytomegalovirus-associated. As confirmed in vitro, a few CMV-associated chains were specific for CMV antigens.

V dropped 4 bases and J dropped 4; count of bases not matched to a gene: 8. The CDR3 runs 15 residues. Germline V gene data show CDR1 as SGDLS and CDR2 as YYNGEE. The rearrangement joins TRBV9 to TRBJ2-5, with 9 bases identical to TRBD2. The clonotype comes from a woman aged 18-35 years in good health and CMV-seropositive. Material for sequencing was PBMCs. The CDR3: CASSPWRGGRETQYF. In DNA form, the CDR3 reads TGTGCCAGCAGCCCTTGGCGGGGGGGCAGAGAGACCCAGTACTTC.